This T cell receptor (beta chain) was observed in a study of blood T cell repertoires in COVID-19. Study background: Whether acute or convalescent, the COVID-19 samples came from the United States, Italy and Spain.

In the original processing: Amplified reference gene primers provided the basis for estimating nucleated cell counts. The repertoire was sequenced with immunoSEQ multiplex PCR; TCRdb's copy has only in-frame clones and lacks some. D and trimming come from the DNA, and the V and J calls and clone size come from that table. The sample carries under 150,000 clones, roughly 85% recorded once. Before being deemed recovered, Cohort 3 donors had two negative PCRs, clearance, or symptom resolution. This CDR3 spans 14 amino acids. Germline lookup yields CDR1 SGHVS and CDR2 FQNEAQ. V gave up 8 bases and J gave up 8 bases; unmatched junction bases: 14.

Sequencing was performed on PBMCs or T cells enriched from blood (not recorded which). The TCR was taken from a woman between 45 and 65 years old who had recovered from COVID-19. The genes are TRBV7-8 and TRBJ1-2; 7 bases fit TRBD1. In DNA, the CDR3 is TGTGCCAGCGCCCCCAGAACAGGGGATCGGGGCTACACCTTC. It specifies CASAPRTGDRGYTF.